These 5 T cell receptor beta chains were sequenced from one sample in a study of blood T cell repertoires in COVID-19. TCRdb's copy holds only in-frame clones and misses some; the assay was immunoSEQ multiplex PCR. This repertoire shows about 170,000 clones, about 83% found once; its top ten account for about 4%. The material sequenced was PBMCs or T cells enriched from blood (not recorded which). These receptors originate from a woman in her forties or fifties in a cohort exposed to, infected with or recovered from COVID-19 (not recorded which).

The rearrangement joins TRBV5-4 to TRBJ2-7, with 7 positions matching TRBD1. V was clipped by 9 bases and J by 0 bases; unmatched bases: 9. This CDR3 is built from 14 residues. The germline CDR1 and CDR2 sequences are SGHNT and YYREEE (reference sequence). The CDR3 loop is CATNRDRSSYEQYF. CDR3 DNA: TGTGCCACGAACAGGGACAGAAGCTCCTACGAGCAGTACTTC.

The J gene is TRBJ1-5, the V gene TRBV28, with a possible D match to TRBD1 (5 bases). Germline V gene data show CDR1 as MDHEN and CDR2 as SYDVKM. This CDR3 has 15 residues. Trimming pared 5 bases from V and 0 bases from J, leaving 11 bases between. The CDR3 protein is CASSPWGDSNQPQHF. The CDR3 DNA reads TGTGCCAGCAGTCCATGGGGGGATAGCAATCAGCCCCAGCATTTT.

This clone occurred a few times. The CDR3 nucleotides read TGTGCCAGCAGTTGGGACAGGGGGAGCACTGAAGCTTTCTTT. This translates into CASSWDRGSTEAFF. V is TRBV7-3 and J is TRBJ1-1; 11 bases align to TRBD1. CDR1 is SGHTA, CDR2 FQGTGA, per germline. The CDR3 is made up of 14 amino acids. V lost 6 bases to trimming and J lost 4 bases; unmatched junction nucleotides: 4.

This chain links TRBV1 with TRBJ2-6; TRBD2 reflects the table's D call only, with no check against the DNA. TRBV1 is labeled a pseudogene. This CDR3 contains 19 residues. CDR3 sequence: CTSSQDKLAGELGANVLTF. CDR3 in DNA: TGCACCAGCAGCCAAGATAAACTAGCGGGAGAGTTGGGGGCCAACGTCCTGACTTTC.

The J gene is TRBJ1-4, the V gene TRBV18; D possibly corresponds to TRBD1 (5 bases). Trimming removed 3 bases from V and 3 bases from J, with 11 bases in between. Looked up from germline, CDR1 is KGHSH and CDR2 is LQKENI. The CDR3 has 15 residues. The CDR3 spells CASSPAWGANEKLFF. CDR3 nucleotide sequence: TGTGCCAGCTCACCCGCCTGGGGGGCTAATGAAAAACTGTTTTTT.